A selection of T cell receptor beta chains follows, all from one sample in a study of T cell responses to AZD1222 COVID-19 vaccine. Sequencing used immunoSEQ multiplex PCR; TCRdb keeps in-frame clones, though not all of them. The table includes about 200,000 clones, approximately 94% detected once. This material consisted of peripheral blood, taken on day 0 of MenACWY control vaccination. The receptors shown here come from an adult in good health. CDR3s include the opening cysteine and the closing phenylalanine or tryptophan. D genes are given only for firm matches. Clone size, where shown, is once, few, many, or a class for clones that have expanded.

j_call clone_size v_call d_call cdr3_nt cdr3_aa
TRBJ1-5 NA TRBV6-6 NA TGTGCCAGCAGTTACCGCAGGGCCCAGCCCCAGCATTTT CASSYRRAQPQHF
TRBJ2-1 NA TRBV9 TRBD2 TGTGCCAGCAGCGTAGCAGGGCTAGCGGGTTACAATGAGCAGTTCTTC CASSVAGLAGYNEQFF
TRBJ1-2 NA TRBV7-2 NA TGTGCCAGCAGCCCAAATCGACAGGCATCCGGCTACACCTTC CASSPNRQASGYTF
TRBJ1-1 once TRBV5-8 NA TGTGCCAGCAGCTTGTGGGGTCCTGAAGCTTTCTTT CASSLWGPEAFF
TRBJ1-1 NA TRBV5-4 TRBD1 TGTGCCAGCAGCCCGGGACAGGCGGGTACTGAAGCTTTCTTT CASSPGQAGTEAFF
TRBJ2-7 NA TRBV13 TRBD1 TGTGCCAGCAGCTTAAGACAGGGGGGATCCTACGAGCAGTACTTC CASSLRQGGSYEQYF
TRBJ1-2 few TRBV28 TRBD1 TGTGCCAGCAGCGCCCAGGGGGCTCGTGGCTACACCTTC CASSAQGARGYTF
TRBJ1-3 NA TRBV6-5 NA TGTGCCAGCAGCCCAGGGTCTACTGGAAACACCATATATTTT CASSPGSTGNTIYF
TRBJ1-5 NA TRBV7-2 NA TGTGCCAGCAGCCCCATGACAGCACCTCTTCAGCCCCAGCATTTT CASSPMTAPLQPQHF
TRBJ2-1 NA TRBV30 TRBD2 TGTGCCTGGGCGACTAGCGGGGGGCACAATGAGCAGTTCTTC CAWATSGGHNEQFF
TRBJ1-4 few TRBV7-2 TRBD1 TGTGCCAGCAGCTTAAGGGGGACAGGGTCTGGTAATGAAAAACTGTTTTTT CASSLRGTGSGNEKLFF
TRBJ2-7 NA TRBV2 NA TGTGCCAGCACGCGGGCCGGACACGAGCAGTACTTC CASTRAGHEQYF
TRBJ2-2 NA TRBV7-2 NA TGTGCCAGCAGCGCGGGCCTCTCTCGAGGGGAGCTGTTTTTT CASSAGLSRGELFF
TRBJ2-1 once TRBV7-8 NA TGTGCCAGCAGCTTAGTTTCGACAGACAATGAGCAGTTCTTC CASSLVSTDNEQFF
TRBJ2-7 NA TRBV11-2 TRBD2 TGTGCCAGCAGCTCCGGGGGGGCCGAGCAGTACTTC CASSSGGAEQYF